This TCR beta chain is from a study of T cell changes during pregnancy in multiple sclerosis. Measured with immunoSEQ multiplex PCR; TCRdb has only the in-frame clones, and not every one. The sample has roughly 60,000 clones; about 90% are singletons. Sample: CD4+ T cells from peripheral blood mononuclear cells, taken in the first trimester of pregnancy. The sequence was obtained from a female donor with multiple sclerosis, enrolled in a pregnancy study.

The DNA for the CDR3 is TGTGCCAGCAGGGCGACTAGCGGGGGGGCAGGGGAGCAGTTCTTC. Encoded protein: CASRATSGGAGEQFF. This sequence joins TRBV2 and TRBJ2-1, with 14 bases fitting TRBD2. The ends lost 6 bases at V and 10 bases at J; junction bases unmatched: 8. This CDR3 region has 15 residues. CDR1 and CDR2 from the germline V gene are SNHLY and FYNNEI.